These 17 T cell receptor beta chains came from one sample sequenced in a study of T cells in Graves' hyperthyroidism and ophthalmopathy. RNA transcripts gave rise to amplified TCR beta CDR3 regions. Researchers ran a first-round RT-PCR on the TCR CDR3 using the HTBI primer set. TCRdb reanalysed the multiplex PCR reads using MiXCR and keeps one entry per CDR3 protein. The data hold around 660,000 distinct CDR3 sequences, with 45% observed a single time. The sample comprised peripheral blood or thyroid tissue (not recorded which). The receptors stem from an adult man with Graves' disease, either hyperthyroidism or ophthalmopathy (not recorded which).

This clonotype was seen a handful of times. A clone one base away is much larger, so this may be a read error. This sequence joins TRBV24-1 and TRBJ2-7, with D hard to call. This CDR3 has 14 residues. CDR1 KGHDR and CDR2 SFDVKD come from the germline V gene. Trimming stripped 4 bases from V and 5 bases from J, with 14 bases between. The CDR3 DNA sequence: TGTGCCACCAGTGAAGGCAGGTCGGCCGACGAGCAGTACTTC. Translated: CATSEGRSADEQYF.

In this sample, this clonotype turned up many times. The V gene is TRBV2, the J gene TRBJ2-2; 8 nucleotides line up with TRBD1. The ends lost 4 bases at V and 6 bases at J; junction bases unmatched: 4. The CDR3 is 14 amino acids. CDR1 and CDR2 from the germline V gene are SNHLY and FYNNEI. The CDR3 DNA reads TGTGCCAGCAGTGCAGGGGGCTGGGCCGGGGAGCTGTTTTTT. This encodes CASSAGGWAGELFF.

The CDR3 DNA is TGTGCCAGCAGTTTGACGGGGAAACTGTTTTTT. It specifies CASSLTGKLFF. V and J are TRBV12-3 or TRBV12-4 and TRBJ1-4; no clear D. V was pared by 3 bases and J by 11 bases, with 7 bases between. The CDR3 runs 11 residues.

Points on this clonotype: A much larger clone sits a single nucleotide away, making a read error possible. CDR3 in DNA: TGCAGTGAGTCCAGGGACGGTTCCTACGAGCAGTACTTC. Translating it yields CSESRDGSYEQYF. The rearrangement joins TRBV20-1 to TRBJ2-7; D might be TRBD1 or TRBD2, each matching 5 bases. This CDR3 is built from 13 residues. V was shortened by 7 bases and J by 1 base, with 14 bases between the two germline ends. Germline CDR1 is DFQATT and CDR2 is SNEGSKA (reference sequence).

This chain connects TRBV20-1 to TRBJ1-1; the match to TRBD1 covers 9 bases. Germline CDR1 is DFQATT and CDR2 is SNEGSKA (reference sequence). CDR3 length equals 12 residues. Written as DNA, the CDR3 is TGCAGCGGAGGGACAGGGAGGACTGAAGCTTTCTTT. It translates to CSGGTGRTEAFF.

CDR3 DNA: TGCGCCAGCAGCCAAGACCAATTGCGACAGGACCGGCATGGCTACACCTTC. As protein: CASSQDQLRQDRHGYTF. This chain joins TRBV5-1 and TRBJ1-2; a weak D match, TRBD1 (6 bases). Trimming shortened V by 4 bases and J by 6 bases, and 25 bases separated the two germline ends. CDR1 and CDR2 from the germline V gene are SGHRS and YFSETQ. The CDR3 is 17 amino acids.

V gene TRBV29-1 combines with J gene TRBJ1-6, with TRBD1 matching 7 bases. This CDR3 is 14 amino acids long. Unmatched junction bases numbered 6, after V lost 2 bases and J lost 8 bases. Germline V gene lookup returns CDR1 SQVTM and CDR2 ANQGSEA. CDR3 bases: TGCAGCGTTGAAACAGGGACAGCCCATTCACCCCTCCACTTT. Protein: CSVETGTAHSPLHF.

This rearrangement joins TRBV29-1 to TRBJ1-3; D is undetermined. The ends were cut back, 6 bases at V and 7 bases at J, with 10 bases in the middle. The germline V gene encodes CDR1 SQVTM and CDR2 ANQGSEA. The CDR3 totals 11 residues. CDR3 sequence: CSVGRENTIYF. In DNA form, the CDR3 reads TGCAGCGTAGGGCGCGAGAACACCATATATTTT.

The chain combines TRBV24-1 with TRBJ2-3; D ambiguous. CDR1 KGHDR and CDR2 SFDVKD come from the germline V gene. The CDR3 totals 12 residues. V dropped 4 bases and J dropped 3 bases, with 4 bases sitting between them. CDR3 amino acids: CATSESTDTQYF. In nucleotides, the CDR3 is TGTGCCACCAGTGAATCAACAGATACGCAGTATTTT.

The chain recombines TRBV15 with TRBJ1-2; D gene ambiguous. The CDR3 sequence is 13 residues long. V lost 0 bases and J lost 12, with 14 bases in between. Germline CDR1 is LNHNV and CDR2 is YYDKDF (reference sequence). CDR3 sequence: CATSRDRFSGNTF. CDR3 nucleotide sequence: TGTGCCACCAGCAGAGATCGGTTCTCTGGAAACACCTTC.

This clonotype has only a few counts. This chain uses TRBV7-2 with TRBJ1-1; D is uncertain. The V end lost 2 bases, the J end lost 8 bases, and 18 bases lay between the germline ends. The CDR3 is made up of 15 amino acids. Germline lookup yields CDR1 SGHTA and CDR2 FQGNSA. The CDR3 coding sequence is TGTGCCAGCAGCTTACGTTTGAACGCGGGTCGGGAAGCTTTCTTT. It specifies CASSLRLNAGREAFF. The full variable domain, completed using reference TRBV7-2 and TRBJ1-1, is GAGVSQSPSNKVTEKGKDVELRCDPISGHTALYWYRQSLGQGLEFLIYFQGNSAPDKSGLPSDRFSAERTGGSVSTLTIQRTQQEDSAVYLCASSLRLNAGREAFFGQGTRLTVV.

The CDR3 DNA reads as TGTGCCAGCAGCTTTGCCGGGACAGGGGTCGGGGAAAAACTGTTTTTT. It specifies CASSFAGTGVGEKLFF. The chain has TRBV7-9 and TRBJ1-4; 10 positions match TRBD1. Trimming removed 3 bases from V and 8 bases from J; junction bases left unmatched: 9. Germline V gene lookup returns CDR1 SEHNR and CDR2 FQNEAQ (reference sequence). The CDR3 is 16 amino acids.

This clonotype has more than one count but fewer than ten. The rearrangement links TRBV5-5 to TRBJ1-6; TRBD1 aligns across 7 bases. Germline V CDR1 and CDR2: SGHKS, YYEKEE (reference sequence). V was pared by 0 bases and J by 7 bases, with 4 bases of the junction left unmatched. This CDR3 has 15 amino acids. CDR3 loop: CASSLAWDRNSPLHF. Written as DNA, the CDR3 is TGTGCCAGCAGCTTGGCCTGGGACAGAAATTCACCCCTCCACTTT.

This chain connects TRBV5-6 to TRBJ1-1; no clear D gene. Germline assignment: CDR1 SGHDT and CDR2 YYEEEE. V was trimmed by 2 bases and J by 10 bases, leaving 15 bases between them. The CDR3 consists of 13 residues. This chain's CDR3 is CASSLGRAIGAFF. The CDR3 DNA follows: TGTGCCAGCAGCTTAGGGAGGGCCATTGGAGCTTTCTTT.

V is TRBV6-6 and J is TRBJ2-5, with 7 bases that match TRBD1. Germline CDR1 is MNHNY and CDR2 is SVGAGI (reference sequence). The length of the CDR3 is 15 residues. Germline trimming cut 5 bases from V and 5 bases from J; bases unmatched to any gene: 11. The CDR3 protein is CASSALQGIGETQYF. Here the CDR3 DNA reads TGTGCCAGCAGTGCCTTACAGGGGATAGGGGAGACCCAGTACTTC.

The chain recombines TRBV24-1 with TRBJ1-3; no definite D call. The CDR3 spans 18 residues. Deletions cut 4 bases from V and 4 bases from J, with 22 bases between. CDR1 and CDR2 from the germline V gene are KGHDR and SFDVKD. The CDR3 nucleotides are TGTGCCACCAGTGAACCGTTCGGGTCCACCTCCCCGGGAAACACCATATATTTT. Residues: CATSEPFGSTSPGNTIYF.

This clonotype came up many times. The chain has TRBV7-8 and TRBJ1-5, with TRBD1 matching 8 bases. Germline V CDR1 and CDR2: SGHVS, FQNEAQ. J was trimmed by 6 bases and V by 3 bases; bases with no gene match: 7. This CDR3 has 15 amino acids. The CDR3 DNA is TGTGCCAGCAGCTTCCAGGGGGCGCCGAGTCAGCCCCAGCATTTT. Translating it yields CASSFQGAPSQPQHF. Looking up the rest from reference TRBV7-8 and TRBJ1-5 gives the full variable domain: GAGVSQSPRYKVAKRGQDVALRCDPISGHVSLFWYQQALGQGPEFLTYFQNEAQLDKSGLPSDRFFAERPEGSVSTLKIQRTQQEDSAVYLCASSFQGAPSQPQHFGDGTRLSIL.